This T cell receptor beta chain was sequenced in a study of shared clonotypes between healthy human individuals. Study overall: With ages of 18 to 49, the donors were two women and a few men. Three plates each covered CD4 naive and memory; CD8 naive two, CD8 memory one. Whole-study results and caveats: Relative to their counterparts shared across all four donors, non-shared clonotypes exhibited diminished generation probabilities.

Sequencing used immunoSEQ multiplex PCR; TCRdb keeps in-frame clones, though not all of them. The table lists millions of clones, approximately 92% of them singletons. Partitioning of CD4+ cells yielded a CD45RA+ naive subset and a CD45RA-negative memory subset. The J segment lost 7 bases and the V segment lost 0 bases, leaving 5 bases of the junction unmatched. CDR1 is SNHLY and CDR2 is FYNNEI in the germline V gene. The CDR3 has 15 residues. A word on this clone: Its specificity is unknown.

The sequence came from a man between 18 and 35 years old in good health. The rearrangement joins TRBV2 to TRBJ2-2; 7 nucleotides match TRBD2. The material sequenced was naive CD4+ T cells sorted from blood. Subset described: CD45RA+ positively selected. The CDR3 sequence is CASSEAGGPVGELFF. Here the CDR3 DNA reads TGTGCCAGCAGTGAAGCGGGAGGGCCCGTCGGGGAGCTGTTTTTT.